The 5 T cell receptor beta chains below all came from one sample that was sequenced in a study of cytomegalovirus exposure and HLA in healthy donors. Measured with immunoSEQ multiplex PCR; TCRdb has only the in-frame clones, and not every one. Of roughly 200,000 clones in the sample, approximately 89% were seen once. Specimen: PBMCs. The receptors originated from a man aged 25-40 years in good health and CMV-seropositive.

In DNA form, the CDR3 reads TGTGCCATCAGTGAGACAGGGTTGGGATCTGGAAACACCATATATTTT. Translating gives CAISETGLGSGNTIYF. The rearrangement links TRBV10-3 to TRBJ1-3; D may be TRBD1 (6 bases). CDR1 is ENHRY and CDR2 is SYGVKD in the germline V gene. The CDR3 extends over 16 amino acids. Trimming removed 2 bases at V and 1 base at J, with 12 bases between.

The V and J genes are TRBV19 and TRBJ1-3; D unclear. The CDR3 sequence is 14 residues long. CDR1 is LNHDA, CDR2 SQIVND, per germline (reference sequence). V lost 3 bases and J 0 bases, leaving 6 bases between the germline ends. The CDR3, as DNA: TGTGCCAGTAGTATTTGGGGCTCTGGAAACACCATATATTTT. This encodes CASSIWGSGNTIYF.

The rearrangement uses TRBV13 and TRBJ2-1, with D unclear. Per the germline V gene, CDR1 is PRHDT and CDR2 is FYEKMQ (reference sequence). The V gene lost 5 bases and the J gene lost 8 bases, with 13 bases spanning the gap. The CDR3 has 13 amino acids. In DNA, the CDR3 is TGTGCCAGCAGCGTAACAAGGGCTGATGAGCAGTTCTTC. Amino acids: CASSVTRADEQFF. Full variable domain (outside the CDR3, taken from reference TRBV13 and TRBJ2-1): AAGVIQSPRHLIKEKRETATLKCYPIPRHDTVYWYQQGPGQDPQFLISFYEKMQSDKGSIPDRFSAQQFSDYHSELNMSSLELGDSALYFCASSVTRADEQFFGPGTRLTVL.

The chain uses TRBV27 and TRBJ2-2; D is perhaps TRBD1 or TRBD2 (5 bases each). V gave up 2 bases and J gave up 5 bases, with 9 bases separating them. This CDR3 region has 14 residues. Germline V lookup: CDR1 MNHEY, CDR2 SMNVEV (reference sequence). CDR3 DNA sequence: TGTGCCAGCAGTTTAGGGGGTATTACCGGGGAGCTGTTTTTT. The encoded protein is CASSLGGITGELFF.

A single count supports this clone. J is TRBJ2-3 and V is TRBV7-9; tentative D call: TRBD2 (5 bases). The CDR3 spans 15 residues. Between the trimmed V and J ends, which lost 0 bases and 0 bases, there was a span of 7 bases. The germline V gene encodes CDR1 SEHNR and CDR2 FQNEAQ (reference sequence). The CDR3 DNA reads TGTGCCAGCAGCTTAGCGGGGAGAAGCACAGATACGCAGTATTTT. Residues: CASSLAGRSTDTQYF.